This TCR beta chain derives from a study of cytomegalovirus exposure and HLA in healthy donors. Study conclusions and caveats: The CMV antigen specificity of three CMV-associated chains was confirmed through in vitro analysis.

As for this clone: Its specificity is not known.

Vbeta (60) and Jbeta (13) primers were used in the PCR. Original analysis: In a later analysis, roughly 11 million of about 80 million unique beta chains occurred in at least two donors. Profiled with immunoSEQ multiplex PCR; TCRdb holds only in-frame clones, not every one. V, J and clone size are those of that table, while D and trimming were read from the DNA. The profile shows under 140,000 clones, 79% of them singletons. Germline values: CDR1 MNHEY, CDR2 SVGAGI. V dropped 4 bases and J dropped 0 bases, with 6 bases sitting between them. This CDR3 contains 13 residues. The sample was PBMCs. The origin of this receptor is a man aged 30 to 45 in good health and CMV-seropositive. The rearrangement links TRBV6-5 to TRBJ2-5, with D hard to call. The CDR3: CASSSSDQETQYF. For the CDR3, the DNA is TGTGCCAGCAGTTCGTCGGACCAAGAGACCCAGTACTTC.